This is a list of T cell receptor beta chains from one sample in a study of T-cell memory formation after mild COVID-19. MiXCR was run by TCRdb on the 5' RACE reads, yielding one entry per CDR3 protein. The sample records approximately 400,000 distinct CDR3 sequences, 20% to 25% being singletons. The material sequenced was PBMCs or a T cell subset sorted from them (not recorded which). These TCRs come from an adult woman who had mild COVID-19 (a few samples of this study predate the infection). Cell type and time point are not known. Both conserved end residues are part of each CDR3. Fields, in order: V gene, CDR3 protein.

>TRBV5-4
CASSQDANEQFF
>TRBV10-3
CAISDPGLGTGRF
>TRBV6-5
CASSPHSSYEQYF
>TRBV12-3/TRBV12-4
CASSNSFGYTF
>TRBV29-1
CSVGKGPASYEQYF
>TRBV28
CASSLGGQGATEAFF
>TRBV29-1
CSVDRDNTEAFF
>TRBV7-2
CASRSGTSGTQYF
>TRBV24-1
CATSDTGGQGHQPQHF
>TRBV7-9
CASSSGQGFTGELFF